The rows below give T cell receptor beta chains drawn from one sample of a study of T-cell reconstitution after alpha-beta-depleted transplantation in children. TCRdb independently ran MiXCR on the PCR reads; one entry per CDR3 protein. The table has approximately 630,000 distinct CDR3 sequences, approximately 14% seen once. The input for sequencing was PBMCs, taken before TCRalphabeta/CD19-depleted stem cell transplant. The receptor source for this set is a girl aged 2-10 years with congenital amegakaryocytic thrombocytopenia, due to receive a stem cell transplant. Both conserved end residues are part of each CDR3. Fields, in order: clone size, J gene, V gene, CDR3 protein. Clone size is stated in some rows and not others, as once, few, many or a class when expanded.

many TRBJ1-5 TRBV20-1 CSARKENQPQHF
many TRBJ2-7 TRBV11-2 CASSLDGPSGLYEQYF
few TRBJ2-7 TRBV12-5 CASGLRQPFSYEQYF
many TRBJ1-5 TRBV20-1 CSAQQGNSNQPQHF
many TRBJ2-2 TRBV6-1 CASSHRETSGTGELFF
many TRBJ2-5 TRBV27 CASSLSFMGVKETQYF
many TRBJ2-1 TRBV20-1 CSARRRLVYEQFF
NA TRBJ2-1 TRBV7-9 CAVRETGDNEQFF
few TRBJ2-4 TRBV5-1 CASSLGVTGLQYF
few TRBJ2-2 TRBV20-1 CSARDSGGRELFF
few TRBJ2-7 TRBV5-1 CASSPVMGQASYEQYF
NA TRBJ2-5 TRBV6-5 CASSYSLAVQETQYF
NA TRBJ2-1 TRBV20-1 CCARGGTSGSRYNEQFF
few TRBJ2-1 TRBV19 CASSIGTSGRYNEQFF
few TRBJ1-2 TRBV5-1 CASSFNPGTYGYTF
many TRBJ1-2 TRBV9 CASSPTGYYGYTF
many TRBJ2-7 TRBV20-1 CSARPRDQSYEQYF
few TRBJ2-1 TRBV20-1 CSAREGSSVLGGQFF
many TRBJ1-2 TRBV5-1 CASSLTGYNYGYTF
NA TRBJ2-5 TRBV2 CASSEAATVYGEETQYF
many TRBJ2-4 TRBV28 CASSGGSSKNIQYF
many TRBJ2-1 TRBV29-1 CSVGTSGRTYNEQFF
many TRBJ2-7 TRBV4-1 CASSQEVASGLYSYEQYF
many TRBJ2-3 TRBV5-1 CASSQLDQTDTQYF
many TRBJ2-7 TRBV4-1 CASSQDPGQSSYEQYF
NA TRBJ2-7 TRBV28 CASSFSAGGPYEQYF
many TRBJ2-2 TRBV20-1 CSAQGTDTGELFF
many TRBJ2-3 TRBV5-1 CASSLTGDTDTQYF
NA TRBJ2-1 TRBV10-3 CAIRMGQDSYNEQFF
many TRBJ1-3 TRBV10-3 CAISENRDLPSGNTIYF
many TRBJ2-3 TRBV20-1 CSASVAGTGDTQYF
many TRBJ2-1 TRBV20-1 CSARAHGGLQFF
many TRBJ2-7 TRBV20-1 CSAKPWDFDGEQYF
many TRBJ2-1 TRBV5-1 CASSLLSGQNEQFF
NA TRBJ2-5 TRBV5-5 CASSLELTGQETQYF
few TRBJ2-3 TRBV30 CAWSALAASTDTQYF
few TRBJ2-6 TRBV5-1 CASRFPRDDLGAANVLTF
NA TRBJ2-6 TRBV5-1 CASGSSGANVLTF
NA TRBJ2-5 TRBV27 CASSSMTSGRAGETQYF
many TRBJ1-5 TRBV28 CASSSPLLYRTDSNQPQHF
few TRBJ2-7 TRBV21-1 CASSKGYSIWPEQYF
NA TRBJ2-1 TRBV15 CATSRGVAVGEQFF
many TRBJ2-1 TRBV4-1 CASSQDGGLADNEQFF
many TRBJ2-3 TRBV5-1 CASSLLVGSTDTQYF
NA TRBJ1-5 TRBV2 CASRRGAVGNQPQHF
many TRBJ2-1 TRBV7-2 CASSFLPSGDYNEQFF
many TRBJ2-1 TRBV29-1 CSVFRLIGEQFF
NA TRBJ2-7 TRBV9 CASSVAVGPGHYEQYF
many TRBJ2-7 TRBV29-1 CSVVSDSTFYEQYF
NA TRBJ2-1 TRBV6-5 CASSYSLAGAYNEQFF
few TRBJ2-7 TRBV3-1 CASSQAPIAREQYF
few TRBJ2-3 TRBV7-3 CASSPATEDTQYF
few TRBJ2-2 TRBV27 CASSGRELKAGELFF
NA TRBJ1-5 TRBV20-1 CSARPTRDQPQHF